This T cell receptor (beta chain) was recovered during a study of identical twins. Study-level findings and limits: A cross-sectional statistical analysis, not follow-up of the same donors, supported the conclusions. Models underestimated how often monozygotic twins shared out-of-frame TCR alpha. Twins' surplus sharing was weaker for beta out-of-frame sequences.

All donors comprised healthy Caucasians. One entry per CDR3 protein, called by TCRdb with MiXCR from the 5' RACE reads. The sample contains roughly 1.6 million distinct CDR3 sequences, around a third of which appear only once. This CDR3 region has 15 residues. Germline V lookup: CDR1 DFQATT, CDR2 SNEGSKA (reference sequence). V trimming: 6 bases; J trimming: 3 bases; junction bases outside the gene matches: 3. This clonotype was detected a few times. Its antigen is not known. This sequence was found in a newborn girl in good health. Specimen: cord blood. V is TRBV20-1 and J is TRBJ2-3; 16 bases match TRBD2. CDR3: CSAPGLAGGTDTQYF. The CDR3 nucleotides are TGCAGTGCCCCGGGACTAGCGGGGGGGACAGATACGCAGTATTTT.